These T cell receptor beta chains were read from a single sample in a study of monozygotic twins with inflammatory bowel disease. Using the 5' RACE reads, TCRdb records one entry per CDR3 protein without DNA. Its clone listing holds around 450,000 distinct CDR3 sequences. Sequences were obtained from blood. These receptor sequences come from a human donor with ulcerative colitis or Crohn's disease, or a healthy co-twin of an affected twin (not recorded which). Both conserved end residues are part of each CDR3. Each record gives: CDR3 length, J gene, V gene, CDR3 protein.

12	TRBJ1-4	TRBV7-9	CASSFGAEKLFF
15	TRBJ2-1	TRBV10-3	CAISASSGYYNEQFF
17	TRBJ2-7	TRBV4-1	CASSQDQGGTGAYEQYF
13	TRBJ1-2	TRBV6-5	CASSPQGLWGYTF
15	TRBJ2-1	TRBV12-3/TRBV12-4	CASTPGLAGVNEQFF
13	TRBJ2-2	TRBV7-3	CASSQLSTGELFF
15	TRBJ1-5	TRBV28	CASRLGTGTDQPQHF
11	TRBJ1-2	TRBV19	CASYRGYGYTF
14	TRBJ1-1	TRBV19	CASSIQVANTEAFF
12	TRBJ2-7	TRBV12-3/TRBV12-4	CASSLDGNEQYF
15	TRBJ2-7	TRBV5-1	CASRSQRGDVYEQYF
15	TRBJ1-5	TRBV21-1	CASSNRLRSNQPQHF
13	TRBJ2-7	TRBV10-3	CAISVEQGHEQYF
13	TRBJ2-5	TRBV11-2	CASSKDRKETQYF
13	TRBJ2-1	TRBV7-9	CATRSGTYNEQFF
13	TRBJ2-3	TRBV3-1	CASSLSGGAAQYF
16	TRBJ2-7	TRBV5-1	CASSLNPGTGGNEQYF
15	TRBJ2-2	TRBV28	CASSLRSGRTGELFF
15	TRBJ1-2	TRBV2	CASSLGQGGIYGYTF
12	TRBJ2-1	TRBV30	CAWRGLLGEQFF
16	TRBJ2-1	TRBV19	CASSFYRTSGRNEQFF
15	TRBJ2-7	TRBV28	CASSPWTNPFYEQYF
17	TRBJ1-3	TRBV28	CASSLNGDRESENTIYF